The next 25 T cell receptor beta chains were all read from a single sample in a study of CD8 T cells in ankylosing spondylitis. MiXCR, applied by TCRdb to the 5' RACE reads, yields one record per CDR3 protein. Of 340,000 or so distinct CDR3 sequences listed, approximately 14% are singletons. Sequencing used blood, either unsorted or a sorted T cell fraction (not recorded which). The receptors were gathered from a male donor with ankylosing spondylitis or in good health (not recorded which).

The rearrangement joins TRBV12-3 or TRBV12-4 to TRBJ2-1, with 11 bases that match TRBD2. V trimming: 8 bases; J trimming: 7 bases; junction bases outside the gene matches: 13. The CDR3 totals 16 residues. The CDR3 reads CASSPGRTSGLNEQFF. CDR3 in DNA: TGTGCCAGCTCTCCCGGTCGGACTAGCGGGCTGAATGAGCAGTTCTTC.

The J gene is TRBJ2-2, the V gene TRBV12-3 or TRBV12-4, with 9 bases identical to TRBD1. The CDR3 consists of 17 residues. The trim removed 6 bases at V and 3 bases at J, leaving 11 bases unmatched. DNA for the CDR3: TGTGCCAGCAGGCCTTCGGAAGGGGACAGGGACACCGGGGAGCTGTTTTTT. This encodes CASRPSEGDRDTGELFF.

This clonotype was observed at least ten times. The chain combines TRBV5-1 with TRBJ2-7; TRBD2 agrees at 9 bases. The CDR3 consists of 15 residues. The V segment lost 0 bases and the J segment 7 bases; nucleotides outside the gene matches: 8. In germline, CDR1 is SGHRS, CDR2 YFSETQ. The CDR3 protein is CASSLDAGGSWEQYF. Written as DNA, the CDR3 is TGCGCCAGCAGCTTGGATGCGGGAGGGTCCTGGGAGCAGTACTTC.

This chain connects TRBV18 to TRBJ2-1; D ambiguous. Trimming cost V 6 bases and J 0 bases, with 12 bases left between them. The germline V gene encodes CDR1 KGHSH and CDR2 LQKENI. This CDR3 spans 15 amino acids. In DNA form, the CDR3 reads TGTGCCAGCTCCCCTACTTTGAGCTCCTACAATGAGCAGTTCTTC. It translates to CASSPTLSSYNEQFF.

V gene TRBV9 combines with J gene TRBJ2-5; 8 bases map to TRBD2. Germline-derived CDR1 and CDR2 are SGDLS and YYNGEE. The CDR3 is 17 amino acids. V dropped 0 bases and J dropped 5; count of bases not matched to a gene: 12. Here the CDR3 reads CASSVAGIAGPDETQYF. The CDR3 DNA reads as TGTGCCAGCAGCGTAGCTGGGATAGCGGGACCGGATGAGACCCAGTACTTC.

The chain has TRBV18 and TRBJ1-2; D gene unclear. V dropped 3 bases and J dropped 5 bases, with 10 bases sitting between them. Germline CDR1 KGHSH, CDR2 LQKENI. This CDR3 comprises 13 residues. As DNA, the CDR3 is TGTGCCAGCTCACCGGACGTCTCTTATGGCTACACCTTC. Amino acid sequence: CASSPDVSYGYTF.

V usage is TRBV5-1 and J usage is TRBJ1-3; D uncertain. In germline, CDR1 is SGHRS, CDR2 YFSETQ. V lost 0 bases and J lost 8, with 9 bases in between. The CDR3 has 13 residues. In nucleotides, the CDR3 is TGCGCCAGCAGCTTGGAGGCGAGGGACACCATATATTTT. Translated: CASSLEARDTIYF.

This clonotype showed up just a few times. The V gene is TRBV12-3 or TRBV12-4, the J gene TRBJ2-7, with D perhaps given as TRBD1 or TRBD2 (5 bases each). The CDR3 runs 14 residues. Trimming cost V 4 bases and J 3 bases, with 13 bases left between them. CDR3 amino acids: CASSSTGTDYEQYF. As DNA, the CDR3 is TGTGCCAGCAGTTCCACCGGGACGGACTACGAGCAGTACTTC.

This clonotype appeared a few times. This chain joins TRBV5-1 and TRBJ2-5; D is ambiguous. The CDR3 totals 13 residues. V was shortened by 5 bases and J by 4 bases, with 12 bases between the two germline ends. The germline V gene encodes CDR1 SGHRS and CDR2 YFSETQ. CDR3 DNA sequence: TGCGCCAGCAGTACCCCAGTGGGAGAGACCCAGTACTTC. Translation gives CASSTPVGETQYF. The full variable domain, completed using reference TRBV5-1 and TRBJ2-5, is KAGVTQTPRYLIKTRGQQVTLSCSPISGHRSVSWYQQTPGQGLQFLFEYFSETQRNKGNFPGRFSGRQFSNSRSEMNVSTLELGDSALYLCASSTPVGETQYFGPGTRLLVL.

The CDR3 sequence is CASSFRQGYNEQFF. The CDR3, as DNA: TGTGCCAGCAGCTTCCGGCAGGGATACAATGAGCAGTTCTTC. This chain uses TRBV11-3 with TRBJ2-1, with a possible D match to TRBD1 (5 bases). Germline V gene data show CDR1 as SGHNT and CDR2 as YENEEA. V lost 3 bases and J lost 4, with 10 bases in between. The CDR3 consists of 14 residues.

This clonotype came up a few times. V and J are TRBV4-1 and TRBJ1-2; 9 bases line up with TRBD1. Losses at the gene ends were 4 bases for V and 0 bases for J; bases not matched to a gene: 9. The germline V gene has CDR1 MGHRA and CDR2 YSYEKL. The CDR3 totals 17 residues. The CDR3: CASSPSRDREANYGYTF. The CDR3 DNA is TGCGCCAGCAGCCCATCCCGGGACAGGGAAGCTAACTATGGCTACACCTTC.

This clonotype was observed a few times. J is TRBJ2-2 and V is TRBV12-5; D is possibly TRBD1 (6 bases). Germline V lookup: CDR1 LGHNT, CDR2 FRNRAP. V shed 4 bases and J shed 4 bases, with 19 bases lying between them. The CDR3 contains 17 residues. CDR3 amino acids: CASGSSFGGLGTGELFF. The CDR3 DNA reads as TGTGCTAGTGGTTCTTCCTTTGGGGGCCTGGGCACCGGGGAGCTGTTTTTT.

This chain uses TRBV20-1 with TRBJ2-7, with D tentatively TRBD2 (6 bases). Germline CDR1 reads DFQATT; CDR2 reads SNEGSKA (reference sequence). The CDR3 runs to 15 residues. Between the trimmed V and J ends, which lost 4 bases and 5 bases, there was a span of 21 bases. The CDR3 spells CSAIRLVWKLHEQYF. The DNA of the CDR3 is TGCAGTGCTATCCGACTAGTCTGGAAGCTTCACGAGCAGTACTTC.

The V call is TRBV20-1, the J call TRBJ1-2, with 9 bases fitting TRBD1. Trimming removed 0 bases from V and 8 bases from J; junction bases left unmatched: 7. The CDR3 contains 14 residues. In germline, CDR1 is DFQATT, CDR2 SNEGSKA (reference sequence). Here the CDR3 reads CSAREPTGGSGYTF. Here the CDR3 DNA reads TGCAGTGCTAGAGAACCTACAGGGGGCAGCGGCTACACCTTC.

The CDR3 reads CASRYEGGEQFF. The CDR3 coding sequence is TGTGCCAGCCGATATGAGGGGGGAGAGCAGTTCTTC. The chain couples TRBV2 to TRBJ2-1; D is perhaps TRBD1 or TRBD2 (6 bases each). The CDR3 has 12 residues. Germline-derived CDR1 and CDR2 are SNHLY and FYNNEI. V shed 8 bases and J shed 10 bases, with 15 bases lying between them.

This clonotype was counted a few times. For the CDR3, the DNA is TGTGCCAGCAGTTGGGGGCGCGGAGGAGAGACCCAGTACTTC. Translating gives CASSWGRGGETQYF. V gene TRBV2 combines with J gene TRBJ2-5, with D possibly TRBD1 on 6 matching bases. Germline V gene sequence: CDR1 SNHLY, CDR2 FYNNEI. The V end lost 5 bases, the J end lost 4 bases, and 14 bases lay between the germline ends. CDR3 length equals 14 residues. The variable domain in full, completed from reference TRBV2 and TRBJ2-5, reads EPEVTQTPSHQVTQMGQEVILRCVPISNHLYFYWYRQILGQKVEFLVSFYNNEISEKSEIFDDQFSVERPDGSNFTLKIRSTKLEDSAMYFCASSWGRGGETQYFGPGTRLLVL.

In DNA form, the CDR3 reads TGTGCCATCAGTGAGTTGTCCGGGACAGGCTCCTACGAGCAGTACTTC. Translating it yields CAISELSGTGSYEQYF. This chain uses TRBV10-3 with TRBJ2-7; TRBD1 matches 8 bases. In germline, CDR1 is ENHRY, CDR2 SYGVKD. This CDR3 contains 16 residues. V was pared by 1 base and J by 0 bases, with 5 bases of the junction left unmatched.

This clonotype was seen only a few times. V usage is TRBV9 and J usage is TRBJ2-1; 15 bases fit TRBD2. Germline-derived CDR1 and CDR2 are SGDLS and YYNGEE. This CDR3 comprises 20 residues. The trim removed 2 bases at V and 0 bases at J, leaving 9 bases unmatched. The CDR3 sequence is CASSVAGGTSGGSSYNEQFF. The CDR3 bases are TGTGCCAGCAGCGTCGCCGGGGGGACTAGCGGGGGGAGCTCCTACAATGAGCAGTTCTTC.

This clonotype was observed a handful of times. The rearrangement links TRBV5-1 to TRBJ2-3; 7 positions agree with TRBD1. The V and J ends lost 0 bases and 4 bases, in that order; junction bases with no gene match: 8. Germline lookup yields CDR1 SGHRS and CDR2 YFSETQ. The CDR3 runs to 16 residues. Written as DNA, the CDR3 is TGCGCCAGCAGCTTGGGGTCTGGAAGGGGGCCAGATACGCAGTATTTT. Its translation: CASSLGSGRGPDTQYF. The full variable domain, completed using reference TRBV5-1 and TRBJ2-3, is KAGVTQTPRYLIKTRGQQVTLSCSPISGHRSVSWYQQTPGQGLQFLFEYFSETQRNKGNFPGRFSGRQFSNSRSEMNVSTLELGDSALYLCASSLGSGRGPDTQYFGPGTRLTVL.

In this sample, this clonotype turned up a few times. This chain links TRBV6-1 with TRBJ2-7, with 10 bases that match TRBD2. V dropped 3 bases and J dropped 9; count of bases not matched to a gene: 14. CDR3 size: 16 residues. The V gene's germline CDR1 is MNHNS and CDR2 SASEGT. CDR3 DNA: TGTGCCAGCAGTGATGCTAGCGGGAGAGTATACTGGGTGCAGTACTTC. This encodes CASSDASGRVYWVQYF.

This clonotype showed up just a few times. The chain links TRBV2 to TRBJ2-2, with D possibly matching TRBD2 (6 bases). Germline V lookup: CDR1 SNHLY, CDR2 FYNNEI. Trimming stripped 7 bases from V and 1 base from J, with 10 bases between. CDR3 length: 14 amino acids. CDR3 DNA: TGTGCCAGCAATGGCGGGGAGAACACCGGGGAGCTGTTTTTT. This gives the protein CASNGGENTGELFF.

This clonotype was observed a handful of times. The genes are TRBV30 and TRBJ2-7; D is perhaps TRBD1 (6 bases). With 2 bases removed from V and 7 bases from J, the gap between germline ends came to 15 bases. CDR1 and CDR2 (germline): GTSNPN, SVGIG (reference sequence). This CDR3 contains 13 residues. CDR3 region: CAWSLATQGEQYF. In nucleotides, the CDR3 is TGTGCCTGGAGTCTGGCAACTCAGGGGGAGCAGTACTTC.

The chain employs TRBV5-1 and TRBJ1-6, with D maybe TRBD1 (6 bases). V lost 4 bases and J 10 bases, leaving 12 bases between the germline ends. Germline V gene sequence: CDR1 SGHRS, CDR2 YFSETQ. The CDR3 has 13 amino acids. The CDR3 region has the DNA TGCGCCAGCAGCAGGGACACTATCTCACCCCTCCACTTT. Translating gives CASSRDTISPLHF. The full variable domain, rest sourced from reference TRBV5-1 and TRBJ1-6, is KAGVTQTPRYLIKTRGQQVTLSCSPISGHRSVSWYQQTPGQGLQFLFEYFSETQRNKGNFPGRFSGRQFSNSRSEMNVSTLELGDSALYLCASSRDTISPLHFGNGTRLTVT.

The rearrangement links TRBV21-1 to TRBJ2-3; TRBD2 reflects the table's D call only, with no check against the DNA. TRBV21-1 constitutes a pseudogene. The CDR3 covers 16 residues. As DNA, the CDR3 is TGTGCCAGCCCACACCACGGACCTCCCTGGGGGGGTACGCAGTATTTT. Protein: CASPHHGPPWGGTQYF.

The chain recombines TRBV27 with TRBJ2-7, with D tentatively TRBD1 (5 bases). This CDR3 has 13 amino acids. Germline V gene sequence: CDR1 MNHEY, CDR2 SMNVEV (reference sequence). The V and J ends lost 0 bases and 6 bases respectively, with 9 bases between them. Here the CDR3 DNA reads TGTGCCAGCAGTTTATCGCTGCAGGGCGAGCAGTACTTC. Encoded protein: CASSLSLQGEQYF.